The source of this T cell receptor beta chain is a study of blood T cell repertoires in COVID-19. Study overall: COVID-19 samples from acute and convalescent phases originated in the United States, Italy and Spain. Nucleic acid was either cDNA or gDNA, and it came from T cells, B-cell-depleted T cells, or PBMCs.

As processed by the authors: From reference gene primer amplification, estimates of nucleated cell counts were derived. Method: immunoSEQ multiplex PCR; TCRdb's copy keeps in-frame clones and lacks some. The V and J calls and clone size come from that table; D and trimming were worked out from the DNA. This table has roughly 180,000 clones, 60% to 80% appearing once. Trimming left V 7 bases short and J 0 bases short, with 19 bases between. This CDR3 has 16 residues. Germline values: CDR1 SGHAT, CDR2 FQNNGV. Participant-reported clinical history was the basis for cohort assignment. What was sequenced was PBMCs or T cells enriched from blood (not recorded which). The receptor was derived from a man aged 60 to 69 who had been exposed to COVID-19. This chain joins TRBV11-2 and TRBJ2-7, with no clear D. CDR3 loop: CASTTDFPLSSYEQYF. In nucleotides, the CDR3 is TGTGCCAGCACCACTGACTTCCCCCTAAGCTCCTACGAGCAGTACTTC. Filled out from reference TRBV11-2 and TRBJ2-7, the complete variable domain reads EAGVAQSPRYKIIEKRQSVAFWCNPISGHATLYWYQQILGQGPKLLIQFQNNGVVDDSQLPKDRFSAERLKGVDSTLKIQPAKLEDSAVYLCASTTDFPLSSYEQYFGPGTRLTVT.